This T cell receptor (beta chain) was captured in a study of CD8+ T cells in alopecia areata. The germline CDR1 and CDR2 sequences are SGHTA and FQGNSA. With 5 bases removed from V and 7 bases from J, the gap between germline ends came to 21 bases. The length of the CDR3 is 15 residues. cDNA serving as the sequencing template came from extracted, reverse transcribed RNA. Measured with immunoSEQ multiplex PCR; TCRdb has only the in-frame clones, and not every one. The sample carries 110,000 or so clones, 59% recorded once. The source material was CD8+ T cells sorted from blood. This sequence joins TRBV7-2 and TRBJ2-7; tentative D call: TRBD1 (6 bases). This receptor was identified in a human donor in good health. DNA of the CDR3: TGTGCCAGCAGCCTATACCCGGGGAACAGGGATGAGCAGTACTTC. Protein: CASSLYPGNRDEQYF.